This T cell receptor beta chain was recorded in a study of cytomegalovirus exposure and HLA in healthy donors. The CDR3 covers 16 residues. Germline trimming cut 5 bases from V and 6 bases from J; bases unmatched to any gene: 11. The V gene's germline CDR1 is KGHSH and CDR2 LQKENI. PCR primers comprised 60 Vbeta and 13 Jbeta primers. TCRdb keeps only in-frame clones here, not all; method: immunoSEQ multiplex PCR. In the table there are around 160,000 clones, roughly 66% of which are singletons. In its sample, this clone was seen a few times. The chain links TRBV18 to TRBJ2-2, with TRBD2 matching over 8 bases. Input material: PBMCs. The receptor was derived from a woman aged 18-29 years in good health and CMV-seronegative. The CDR3 bases are TGTGCCAGCTCAAGCGTTCATCGGGGGGGCGCCGGGGAGCTGTTTTTT. This encodes CASSSVHRGGAGELFF.